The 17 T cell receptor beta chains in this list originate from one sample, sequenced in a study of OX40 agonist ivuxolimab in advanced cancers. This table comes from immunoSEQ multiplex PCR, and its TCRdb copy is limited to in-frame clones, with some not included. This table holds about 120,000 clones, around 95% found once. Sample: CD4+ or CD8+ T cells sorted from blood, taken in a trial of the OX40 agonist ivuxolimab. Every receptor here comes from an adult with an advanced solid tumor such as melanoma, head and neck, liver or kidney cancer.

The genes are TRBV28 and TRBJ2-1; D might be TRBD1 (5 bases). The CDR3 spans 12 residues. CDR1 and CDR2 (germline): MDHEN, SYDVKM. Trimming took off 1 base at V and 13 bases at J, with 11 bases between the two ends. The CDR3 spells CASSLSGLNQFF. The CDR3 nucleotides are TGTGCCAGCAGTTTATCAGGGCTGAATCAGTTCTTC.

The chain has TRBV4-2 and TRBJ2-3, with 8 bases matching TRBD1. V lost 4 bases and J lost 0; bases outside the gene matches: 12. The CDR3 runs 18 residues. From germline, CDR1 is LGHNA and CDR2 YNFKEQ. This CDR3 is CASSRGQAGSASTDTQYF. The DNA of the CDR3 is TGTGCCAGCAGCCGGGGACAGGCGGGATCGGCTAGCACAGATACGCAGTATTTT.

Here the CDR3 DNA reads TGTGCCAGCAGCTTTAGAGCGGGGGCGAACACCGGGGAGCTGTTTTTT. Its translation: CASSFRAGANTGELFF. This chain joins TRBV7-8 and TRBJ2-2, with TRBD2 matching 8 bases. Trimming removed 3 bases from V and 0 bases from J; junction bases left unmatched: 3. The CDR3 has 16 residues. Germline loops: CDR1 SGHVS, CDR2 FQNEAQ.

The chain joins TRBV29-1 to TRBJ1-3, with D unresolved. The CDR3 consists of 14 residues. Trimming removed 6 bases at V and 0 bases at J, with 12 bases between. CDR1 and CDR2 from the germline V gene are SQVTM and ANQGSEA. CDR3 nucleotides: TGCAGCGTCAGGAGTCAGCTCTCTGGAAACACCATATATTTT. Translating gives CSVRSQLSGNTIYF.

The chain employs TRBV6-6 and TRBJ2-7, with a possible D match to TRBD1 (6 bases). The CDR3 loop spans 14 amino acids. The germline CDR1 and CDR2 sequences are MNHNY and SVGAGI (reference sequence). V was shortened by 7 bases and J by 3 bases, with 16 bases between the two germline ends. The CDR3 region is CASNRPGAGYEQYF. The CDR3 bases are TGTGCCAGCAATAGACCAGGGGCAGGCTACGAGCAGTACTTC.

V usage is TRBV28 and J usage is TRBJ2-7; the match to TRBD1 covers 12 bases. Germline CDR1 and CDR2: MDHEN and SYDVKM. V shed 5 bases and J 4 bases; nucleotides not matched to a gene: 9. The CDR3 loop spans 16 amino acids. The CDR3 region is CASSPSGTGGWYEQYF. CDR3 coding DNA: TGTGCCAGCAGTCCAAGCGGGACAGGGGGCTGGTACGAGCAGTACTTC.

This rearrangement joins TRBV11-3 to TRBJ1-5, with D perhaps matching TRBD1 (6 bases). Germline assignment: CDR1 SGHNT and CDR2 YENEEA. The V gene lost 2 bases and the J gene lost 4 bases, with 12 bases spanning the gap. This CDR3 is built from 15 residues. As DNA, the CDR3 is TGTGCCAGCAGCTTACGGGACACCAAGAATCAGCCCCAGCATTTT. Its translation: CASSLRDTKNQPQHF.

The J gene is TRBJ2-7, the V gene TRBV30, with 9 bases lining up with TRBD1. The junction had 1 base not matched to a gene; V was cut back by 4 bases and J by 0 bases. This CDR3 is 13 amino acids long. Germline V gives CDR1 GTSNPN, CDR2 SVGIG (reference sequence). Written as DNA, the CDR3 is TGTGCCTGGAAGGACAGGGGCTCCTACGAGCAGTACTTC. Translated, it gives CAWKDRGSYEQYF.

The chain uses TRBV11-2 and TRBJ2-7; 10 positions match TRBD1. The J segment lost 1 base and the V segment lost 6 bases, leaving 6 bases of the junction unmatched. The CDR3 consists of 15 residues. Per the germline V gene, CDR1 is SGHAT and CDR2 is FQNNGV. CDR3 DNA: TGTGCCAGCAGGATCCCGGGACAGGGGTCCTACGAGCAGTACTTC. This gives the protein CASRIPGQGSYEQYF.

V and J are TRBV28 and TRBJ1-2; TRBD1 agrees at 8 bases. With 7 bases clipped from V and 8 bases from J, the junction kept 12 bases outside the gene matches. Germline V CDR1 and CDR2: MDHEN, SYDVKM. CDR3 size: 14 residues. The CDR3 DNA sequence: TGTGCCAGCAACCAACCCCCGGGACAGGCCGGCTACACCTTC. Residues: CASNQPPGQAGYTF.

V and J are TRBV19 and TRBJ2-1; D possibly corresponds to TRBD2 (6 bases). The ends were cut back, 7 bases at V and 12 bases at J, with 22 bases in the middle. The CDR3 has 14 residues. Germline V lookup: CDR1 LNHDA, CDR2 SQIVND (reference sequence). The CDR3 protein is CASTVAAKTSWQFF. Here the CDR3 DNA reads TGTGCCAGTACCGTAGCGGCAAAAACTTCCTGGCAGTTCTTC. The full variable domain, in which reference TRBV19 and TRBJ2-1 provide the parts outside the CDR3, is DGGITQSPKYLFRKEGQNVTLSCEQNLNHDAMYWYRQDPGQGLRLIYYSQIVNDFQKGDIAEGYSVSREKKESFPLTVTSAQKNPTAFYLCASTVAAKTSWQFFGPGTRLTVL.

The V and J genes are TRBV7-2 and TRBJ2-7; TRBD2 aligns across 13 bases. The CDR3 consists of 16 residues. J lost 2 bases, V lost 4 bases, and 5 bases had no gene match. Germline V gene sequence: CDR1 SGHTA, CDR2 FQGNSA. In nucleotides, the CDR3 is TGTGCCAGCAGCTCGGCCGGGACTAGCGGGACCTACGAGCAGTACTTC. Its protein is CASSSAGTSGTYEQYF.

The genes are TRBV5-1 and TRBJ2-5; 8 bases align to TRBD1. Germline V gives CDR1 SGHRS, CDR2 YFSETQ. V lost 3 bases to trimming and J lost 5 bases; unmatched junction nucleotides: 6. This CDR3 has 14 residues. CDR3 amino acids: CASSSGQVGETQYF. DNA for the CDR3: TGCGCCAGCAGCTCGGGACAGGTGGGGGAGACCCAGTACTTC.

The CDR3 reads CASSIQISTNEKLFF. The CDR3 DNA follows: TGTGCCAGTAGTATACAGATCTCAACTAATGAAAAACTGTTTTTT. This sequence joins TRBV19 and TRBJ1-4; D ambiguous. The germline V and J ends were trimmed by 2 bases and 0 bases, with 7 bases remaining between them. The CDR3 is 15 residues long. Per the germline V gene, CDR1 is LNHDA and CDR2 is SQIVND (reference sequence). Drawing the rest from reference TRBV19 and TRBJ1-4, the complete variable domain is DGGITQSPKYLFRKEGQNVTLSCEQNLNHDAMYWYRQDPGQGLRLIYYSQIVNDFQKGDIAEGYSVSREKKESFPLTVTSAQKNPTAFYLCASSIQISTNEKLFFGSGTQLSVL.

CDR3 DNA: TGCGCCAGCAGTGACCGTAGCGGGGGGGTTGTAGATACGCAGTATTTT. Its protein is CASSDRSGGVVDTQYF. V is TRBV10-1 and J is TRBJ2-3; 11 nucleotides line up with TRBD2. The V segment lost 3 bases and the J segment 5 bases; nucleotides outside the gene matches: 7. This CDR3 is built from 16 residues. Germline V CDR1 and CDR2: WNHNN, SYGVQD (reference sequence).

CDR3 coding DNA: TGTGCCAGCAGCCACGTGATCGGACAGGGGGCGCCTAATGAGGGCACAGATACGCAGTATTTT. Residues: CASSHVIGQGAPNEGTDTQYF. The chain recombines TRBV28 with TRBJ2-3; 11 bases align to TRBD1. This CDR3 contains 21 residues. Trimming cost V 6 bases and J 1 base; bases outside gene matches: 21. Germline V gene sequence: CDR1 MDHEN, CDR2 SYDVKM.

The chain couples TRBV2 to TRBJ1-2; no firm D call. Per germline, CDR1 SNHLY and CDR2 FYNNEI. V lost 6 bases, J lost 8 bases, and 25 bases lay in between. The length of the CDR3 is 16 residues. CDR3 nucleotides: TGTGCCAGCAGCCTAGTGGTGGGGAAATCGGTCGGAGGCTACACCTTC. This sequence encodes CASSLVVGKSVGGYTF. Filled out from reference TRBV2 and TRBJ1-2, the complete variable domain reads EPEVTQTPSHQVTQMGQEVILRCVPISNHLYFYWYRQILGQKVEFLVSFYNNEISEKSEIFDDQFSVERPDGSNFTLKIRSTKLEDSAMYFCASSLVVGKSVGGYTFGSGTRLTVV.